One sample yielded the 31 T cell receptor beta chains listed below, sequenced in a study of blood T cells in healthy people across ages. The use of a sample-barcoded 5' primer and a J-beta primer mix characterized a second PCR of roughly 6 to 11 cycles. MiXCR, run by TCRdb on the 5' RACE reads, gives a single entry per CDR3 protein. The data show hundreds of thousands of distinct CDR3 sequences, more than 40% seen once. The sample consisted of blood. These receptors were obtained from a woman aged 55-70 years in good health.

In nucleotides, the CDR3 is TGCGCCAGCAGCCAATATGTCAGAGGCAGCGCGGAGACCCAGTACTTC. Encoded protein: CASSQYVRGSAETQYF. This sequence joins TRBV4-1 and TRBJ2-5, with D hard to call. The V gene lost 2 bases and the J gene lost 5 bases, with 18 bases spanning the gap. Germline V gives CDR1 MGHRA, CDR2 YSYEKL. This CDR3 comprises 16 residues.

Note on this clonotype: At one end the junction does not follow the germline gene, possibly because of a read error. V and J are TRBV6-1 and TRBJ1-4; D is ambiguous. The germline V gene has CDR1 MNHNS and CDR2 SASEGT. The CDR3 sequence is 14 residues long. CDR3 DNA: TGCGCCAGCAGTGATGGGCAGTTTAATGAAAAACTGTTTTTT. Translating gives CASSDGQFNEKLFF.

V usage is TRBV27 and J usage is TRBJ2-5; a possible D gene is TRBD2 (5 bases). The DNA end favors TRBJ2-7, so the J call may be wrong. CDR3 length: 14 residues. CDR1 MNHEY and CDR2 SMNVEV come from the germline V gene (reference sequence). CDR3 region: CASSPTMNPYEQYF. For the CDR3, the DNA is TGTGCCAGCAGTCCGACTATGAACCCCTACGAGCAGTACTTC.

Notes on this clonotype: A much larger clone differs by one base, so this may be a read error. The CDR3 sequence is CASSRGTQNNEQYF. CDR3 in DNA: TGTGCCAGCAGCCGCGGGACACAGAACAATGAGCAGTACTTC. The chain links TRBV11-3 to TRBJ2-5; either TRBD1 or TRBD2 may supply D (6 bases each). Germline values: CDR1 SGHNT, CDR2 YENEEA. The V gene lost 5 bases and the J gene lost 11 bases, with 21 bases spanning the gap. This CDR3 is built from 14 residues.

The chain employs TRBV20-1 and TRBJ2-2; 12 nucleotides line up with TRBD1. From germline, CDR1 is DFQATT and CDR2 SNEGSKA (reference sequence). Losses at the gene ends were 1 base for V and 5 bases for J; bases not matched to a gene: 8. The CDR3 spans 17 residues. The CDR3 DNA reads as TGCAGTGCTAGAGCCTCCTTGGGACAGGGGGCAACCGGGGAGCTGTTTTTT. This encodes CSARASLGQGATGELFF.

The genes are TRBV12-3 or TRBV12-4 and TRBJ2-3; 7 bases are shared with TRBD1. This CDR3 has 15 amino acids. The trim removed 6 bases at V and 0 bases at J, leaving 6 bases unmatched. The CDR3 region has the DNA TGTGCCAGCAGCCCGGGACAGACTAGCACAGATACGCAGTATTTT. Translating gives CASSPGQTSTDTQYF.

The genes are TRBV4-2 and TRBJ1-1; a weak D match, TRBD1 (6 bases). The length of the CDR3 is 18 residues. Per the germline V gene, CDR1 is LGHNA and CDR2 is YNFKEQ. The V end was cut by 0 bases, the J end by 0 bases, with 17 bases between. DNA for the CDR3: TGTGCCAGCAGCCAAGAGTATGTCCAGGGGCCGTTGAACACTGAAGCTTTCTTT. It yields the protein CASSQEYVQGPLNTEAFF.

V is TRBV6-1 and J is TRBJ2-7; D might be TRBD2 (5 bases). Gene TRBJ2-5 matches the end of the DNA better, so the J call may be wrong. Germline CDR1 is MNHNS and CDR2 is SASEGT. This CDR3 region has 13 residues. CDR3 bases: TGTGCCAGCAAAGATGGCCAGCGGGAGACCCAGTACTTC. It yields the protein CASKDGQRETQYF.

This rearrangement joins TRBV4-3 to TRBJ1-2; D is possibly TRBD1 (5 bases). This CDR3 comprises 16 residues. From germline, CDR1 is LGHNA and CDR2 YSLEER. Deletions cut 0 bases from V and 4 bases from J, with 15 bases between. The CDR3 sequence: CASSQDLRGQGYGYTF. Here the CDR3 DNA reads TGCGCCAGCAGCCAAGATCTGCGAGGCCAGGGCTATGGCTACACCTTC.

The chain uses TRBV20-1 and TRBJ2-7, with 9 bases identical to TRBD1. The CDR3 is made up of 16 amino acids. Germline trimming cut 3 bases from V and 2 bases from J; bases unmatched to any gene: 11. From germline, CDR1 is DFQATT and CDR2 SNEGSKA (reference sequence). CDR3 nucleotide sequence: TGCAGTGCTAGCGCCGGACCGGGACAGGGCCCCTACGAGCAGTACTTC. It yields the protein CSASAGPGQGPYEQYF.

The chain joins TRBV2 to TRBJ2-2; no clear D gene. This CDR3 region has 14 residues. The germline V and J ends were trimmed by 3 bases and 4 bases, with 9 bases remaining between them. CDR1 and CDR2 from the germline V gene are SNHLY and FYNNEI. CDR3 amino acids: CASSERSPTGELFF. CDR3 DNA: TGTGCCAGCAGTGAGCGGTCTCCCACCGGGGAGCTGTTTTTT.

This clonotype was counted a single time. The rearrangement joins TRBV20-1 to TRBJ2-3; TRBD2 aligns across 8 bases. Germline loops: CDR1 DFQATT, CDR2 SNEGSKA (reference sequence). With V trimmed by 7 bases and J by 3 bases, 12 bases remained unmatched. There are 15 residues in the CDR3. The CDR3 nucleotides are TGCAGTGGTAAAGGACTAGCACTTCCTACAGATACGCAGTATTTT. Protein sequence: CSGKGLALPTDTQYF.

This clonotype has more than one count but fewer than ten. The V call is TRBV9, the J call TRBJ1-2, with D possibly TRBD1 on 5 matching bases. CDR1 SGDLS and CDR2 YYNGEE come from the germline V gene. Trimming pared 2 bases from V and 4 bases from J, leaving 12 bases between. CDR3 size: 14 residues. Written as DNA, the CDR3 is TGTGCCAGCAGCGTGACCGGGGGAAGCTATGGCTACACCTTC. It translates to CASSVTGGSYGYTF.

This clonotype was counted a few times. CDR3 nucleotide sequence: TGTGCCAGCAGCCAAGAAGTGGGTGGCGTCGAGTGGGAGACCCAGTACTTC. This codes for CASSQEVGGVEWETQYF. This chain links TRBV3-1 with TRBJ2-5; D unresolved. The CDR3 spans 17 residues. Germline-derived CDR1 and CDR2 are LGHDT and YNNKEL (reference sequence). V was shortened by 0 bases and J by 5 bases, with 19 bases between the two germline ends.

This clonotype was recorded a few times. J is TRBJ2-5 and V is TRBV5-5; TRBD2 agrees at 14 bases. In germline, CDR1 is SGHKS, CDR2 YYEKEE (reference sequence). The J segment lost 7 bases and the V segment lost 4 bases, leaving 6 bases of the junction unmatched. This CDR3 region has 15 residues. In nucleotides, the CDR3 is TGTGCCAGCAGCCCGGGACTAGCGGGAGTGGGGACCCAGTACTTC. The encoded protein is CASSPGLAGVGTQYF.

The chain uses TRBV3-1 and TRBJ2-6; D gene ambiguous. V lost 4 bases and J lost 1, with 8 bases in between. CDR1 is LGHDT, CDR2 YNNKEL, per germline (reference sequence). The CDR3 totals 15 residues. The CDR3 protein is CASSRSESGANVLTF. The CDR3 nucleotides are TGTGCCAGCAGCCGATCCGAATCTGGGGCCAACGTCCTGACTTTC.

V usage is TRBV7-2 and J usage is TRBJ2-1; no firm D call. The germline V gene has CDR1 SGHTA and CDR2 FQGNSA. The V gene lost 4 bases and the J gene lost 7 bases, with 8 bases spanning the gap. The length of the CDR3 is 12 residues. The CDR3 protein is CASSSYLNEQFF. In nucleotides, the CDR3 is TGTGCCAGCAGCTCCTACCTTAATGAGCAGTTCTTC.

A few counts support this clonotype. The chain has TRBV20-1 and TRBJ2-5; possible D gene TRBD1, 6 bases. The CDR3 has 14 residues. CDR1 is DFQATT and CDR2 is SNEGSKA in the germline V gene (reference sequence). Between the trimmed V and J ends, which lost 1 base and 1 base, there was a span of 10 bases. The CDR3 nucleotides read TGCAGTGCTAGAGGTGGGACAATCCAAGAGACCCAGTACTTC. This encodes CSARGGTIQETQYF.

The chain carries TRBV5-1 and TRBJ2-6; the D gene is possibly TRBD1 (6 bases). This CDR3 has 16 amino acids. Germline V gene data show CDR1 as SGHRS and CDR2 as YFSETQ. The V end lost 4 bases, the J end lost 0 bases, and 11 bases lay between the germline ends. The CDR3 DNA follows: TGCGCCAGCAGCCTGGACAGCATCTCTGGGGCCAACGTCCTGACTTTC. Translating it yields CASSLDSISGANVLTF.

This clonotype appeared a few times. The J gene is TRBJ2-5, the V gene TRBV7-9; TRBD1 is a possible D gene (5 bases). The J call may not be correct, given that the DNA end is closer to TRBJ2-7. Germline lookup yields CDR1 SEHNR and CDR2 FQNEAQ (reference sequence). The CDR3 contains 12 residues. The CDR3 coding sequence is TGTGCCAGCACCAGGGATGACTACGAGCAGTACTTC. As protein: CASTRDDYEQYF.

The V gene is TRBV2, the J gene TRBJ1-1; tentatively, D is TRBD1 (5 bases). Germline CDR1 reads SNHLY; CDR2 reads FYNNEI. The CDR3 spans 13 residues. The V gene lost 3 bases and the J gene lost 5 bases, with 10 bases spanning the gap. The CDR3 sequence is CASSDGGRTEAFF. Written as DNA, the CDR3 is TGTGCCAGCAGTGATGGGGGTCGGACTGAAGCTTTCTTT.

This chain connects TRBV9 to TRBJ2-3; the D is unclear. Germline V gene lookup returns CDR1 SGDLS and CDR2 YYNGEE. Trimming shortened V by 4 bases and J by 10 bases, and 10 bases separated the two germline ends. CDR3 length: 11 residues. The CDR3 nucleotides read TGTGCCAGCAGCACGTCGGATGCGCAGTATTTT. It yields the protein CASSTSDAQYF.

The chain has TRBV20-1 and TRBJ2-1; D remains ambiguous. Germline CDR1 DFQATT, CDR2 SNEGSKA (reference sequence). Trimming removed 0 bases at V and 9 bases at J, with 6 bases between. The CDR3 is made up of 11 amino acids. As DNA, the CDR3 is TGCAGTGCTAGAGACGTAAGTGAGCAGTTCTTC. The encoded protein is CSARDVSEQFF.

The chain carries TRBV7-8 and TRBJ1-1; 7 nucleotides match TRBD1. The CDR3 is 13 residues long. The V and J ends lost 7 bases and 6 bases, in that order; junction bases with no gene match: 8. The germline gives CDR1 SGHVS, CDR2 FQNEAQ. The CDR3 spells CASNTRQGAEAFF. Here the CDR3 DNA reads TGTGCCAGCAACACCCGTCAGGGGGCTGAAGCTTTCTTT.

The CDR3 sequence: CAISEFKTDEQYF. CDR3 DNA sequence: TGTGCCATCAGTGAGTTCAAGACCGATGAGCAGTACTTC. V is TRBV10-3 and J is TRBJ2-5, with unresolved D. Germline V CDR1 and CDR2: ENHRY, SYGVKD. The CDR3 is 13 residues long. The ends were cut back, 1 base at V and 11 bases at J, with 14 bases in the middle.

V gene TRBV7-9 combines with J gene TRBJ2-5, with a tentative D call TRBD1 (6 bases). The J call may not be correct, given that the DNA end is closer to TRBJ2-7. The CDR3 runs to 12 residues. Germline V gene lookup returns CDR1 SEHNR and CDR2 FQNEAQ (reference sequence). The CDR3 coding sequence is TGTGCCAGCAGCACAACAGGGTTCGAGCAGTACTTC. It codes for CASSTTGFEQYF.

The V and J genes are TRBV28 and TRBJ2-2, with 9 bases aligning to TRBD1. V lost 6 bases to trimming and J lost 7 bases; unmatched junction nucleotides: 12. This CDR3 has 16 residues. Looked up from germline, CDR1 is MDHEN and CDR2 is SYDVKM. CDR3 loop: CASSPPGTGMIGELFF. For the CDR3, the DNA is TGTGCCAGCAGCCCCCCCGGGACAGGGATGATCGGGGAGCTGTTTTTT. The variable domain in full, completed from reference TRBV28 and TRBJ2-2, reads DVKVTQSSRYLVKRTGEKVFLECVQDMDHENMFWYRQDPGLGLRLIYFSYDVKMKEKGDIPEGYSVSREKKERFSLILESASTNQTSMYLCASSPPGTGMIGELFFGEGSRLTVL.

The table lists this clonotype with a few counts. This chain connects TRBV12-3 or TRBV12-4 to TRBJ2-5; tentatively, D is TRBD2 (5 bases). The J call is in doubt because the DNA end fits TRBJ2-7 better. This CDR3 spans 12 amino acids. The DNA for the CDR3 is TGTGCCAGCAGGGCCGACTATCCCGAGCAGTACTTC. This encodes CASRADYPEQYF.

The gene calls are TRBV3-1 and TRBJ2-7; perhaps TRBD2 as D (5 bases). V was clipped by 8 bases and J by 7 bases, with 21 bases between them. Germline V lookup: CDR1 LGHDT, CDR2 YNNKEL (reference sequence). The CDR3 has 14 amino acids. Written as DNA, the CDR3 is TGTGCCAGCCAAGCTGGGTTACCACCGGGAGAGCAGTACTTC. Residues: CASQAGLPPGEQYF.

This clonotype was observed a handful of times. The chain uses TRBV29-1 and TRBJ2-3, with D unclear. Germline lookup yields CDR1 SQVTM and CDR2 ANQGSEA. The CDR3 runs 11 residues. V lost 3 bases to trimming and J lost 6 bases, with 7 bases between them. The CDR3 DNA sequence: TGCAGCGTTGACACCTGGGATACGCAGTATTTT. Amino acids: CSVDTWDTQYF.

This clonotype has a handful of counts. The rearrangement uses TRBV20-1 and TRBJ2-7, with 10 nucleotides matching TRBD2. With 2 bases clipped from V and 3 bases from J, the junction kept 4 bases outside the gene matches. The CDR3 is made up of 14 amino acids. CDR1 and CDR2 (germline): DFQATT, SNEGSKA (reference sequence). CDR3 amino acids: CSARPASGSYEQYF. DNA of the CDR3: TGCAGTGCTAGACCGGCTAGCGGGAGCTACGAGCAGTACTTC.